Presented here are 10 T cell receptor beta chains from one specimen sequenced in a study of metastatic and nonmetastatic thyroid tumors. TCRdb re-clonotyped the PCR reads through MiXCR. The sample has about 40,000 clones; roughly 13% are singletons. No treatment of any kind had been given to any patient before thyroid surgery. The sample was blood. The origin of the receptors is a female donor with papillary thyroid cancer or a benign thyroid nodule (not recorded which). Some clones in this sample may be carry-over from other donors' samples.

On this clone itself: This could be a read error, since a much larger clone is one nucleotide away. The chain carries TRBV5-1 and TRBJ1-3; 7 bases fit TRBD1. Germline V lookup: CDR1 SGHRS, CDR2 YFSETQ. CDR3 length: 14 residues. V was pared by 4 bases and J by 9 bases, with 10 bases of the junction left unmatched. The CDR3 loop is CASSPGTEKTTIYF. The CDR3 DNA reads TGCGCCAGCAGCCCTGGGACAGAGAAGACCACCATATATTTT.

The table lists this clone with many counts. In nucleotides, the CDR3 is TGTGCCAGCAGTTTACGCGGTCGCCACAGCGGTCCCCGCACAGATACGCAGTATTTT. It encodes CASSLRGRHSGPRTDTQYF. The chain has TRBV27 and TRBJ2-3; tentatively, D is TRBD2 (5 bases). The V and J ends lost 2 bases and 1 base respectively, with 22 bases between them. This CDR3 region has 19 residues. Germline V gene sequence: CDR1 MNHEY, CDR2 SMNVEV (reference sequence).

This clone was counted at least ten times. The chain combines TRBV2 with TRBJ2-7; D possibly corresponds to TRBD2 (5 bases). This CDR3 is 11 amino acids long. Germline V lookup: CDR1 SNHLY, CDR2 FYNNEI. The V end lost 8 bases, the J end lost 0 bases, and 5 bases lay between the germline ends. This CDR3 reads CASGGSYEQYF. The CDR3 bases are TGTGCCAGCGGAGGCTCCTACGAGCAGTACTTC. Supplemented by reference TRBV2 and TRBJ2-7, the full variable domain reads EPEVTQTPSHQVTQMGQEVILRCVPISNHLYFYWYRQILGQKVEFLVSFYNNEISEKSEIFDDQFSVERPDGSNFTLKIRSTKLEDSAMYFCASGGSYEQYFGPGTRLTVT.

In its sample, this clone was seen many times. This chain links TRBV7-3 with TRBJ2-3, with 9 bases aligning to TRBD2. This CDR3 spans 16 amino acids. After removal of 2 bases from V and 0 bases from J, the junction contained 3 bases not matched to a gene. CDR1 SGHTA and CDR2 FQGTGA come from the germline V gene. This CDR3 reads CASSLGTSRSTDTQYF. CDR3 nucleotide sequence: TGTGCCAGCAGCTTAGGGACTAGCAGAAGCACAGATACGCAGTATTTT. The whole variable domain, filled in from reference TRBV7-3 and TRBJ2-3, reads GAGVSQTPSNKVTEKGKYVELRCDPISGHTALYWYRQSLGQGPEFLIYFQGTGAADDSGLPNDRFFAVRPEGSVSTLKIQRTERGDSAVYLCASSLGTSRSTDTQYFGPGTRLTVL.

The chain combines TRBV7-2 with TRBJ2-1, with D unresolved. The V end lost 10 bases, the J end lost 4 bases, and 14 bases lay between the germline ends. CDR1 is SGHTA and CDR2 is FQGNSA in the germline V gene. This CDR3 region has 13 residues. Here the CDR3 reads CAIILTGYNEQFF. The CDR3 DNA is TGTGCCATCATCTTAACTGGATACAATGAGCAGTTCTTC. Complete variable domain (other parts from reference TRBV7-2 and TRBJ2-1): GAGVSQSPSNKVTEKGKDVELRCDPISGHTALYWYRQSLGQGLEFLIYFQGNSAPDKSGLPSDRFSAERTGGSVSTLTIQRTQQEDSAVYLCAIILTGYNEQFFGPGTRLTVL.

This clone is categorized as medium-sized. The J gene is TRBJ2-2, the V gene TRBV6-5; 7 nucleotides line up with TRBD1. Germline trimming cut 2 bases from V and 7 bases from J; bases unmatched to any gene: 10. The length of the CDR3 is 16 residues. Germline values: CDR1 MNHEY, CDR2 SVGAGI. CDR3 in amino acids: CASSYAPQGRNGELFF. In nucleotides, the CDR3 is TGTGCCAGCAGTTACGCGCCACAGGGGCGTAACGGGGAGCTGTTTTTT.

This clone occurred many times. The V call is TRBV7-8, the J call TRBJ2-7; D may be TRBD1 (8 bases). The V gene lost 8 bases and the J gene lost 3 bases, with 17 bases spanning the gap. The CDR3 extends over 14 amino acids. CDR1 is SGHVS, CDR2 FQNEAQ, per germline. CDR3 residues: CASRGETGDYEQYF. The CDR3 coding sequence is TGTGCCAGCCGGGGGGAGACAGGGGACTACGAGCAGTACTTC.

This clone was seen at least ten times. The chain employs TRBV3-1 and TRBJ2-3; possibly TRBD1 or TRBD2 for D (5 bases each). The CDR3 has 16 residues. Between the trimmed V and J ends, which lost 1 base and 0 bases, there was a span of 11 bases. Germline CDR1 reads LGHDT; CDR2 reads YNNKEL (reference sequence). CDR3 DNA: TGTGCCAGCAGCCAAGTTCGGGGCCCTAGCACAGATACGCAGTATTTT. It specifies CASSQVRGPSTDTQYF.

At least ten counts were recorded for this clone. This chain joins TRBV18 and TRBJ1-1, with D possibly matching TRBD1 (5 bases). CDR1 KGHSH and CDR2 LQKENI come from the germline V gene. Trimming cost V 3 bases and J 9 bases, with 17 bases left between them. The CDR3 is 14 residues long. CDR3 nucleotides: TGTGCCAGCTCACCCGTGGGGCAGGGATATCAAGCTTTCTTT. Translated: CASSPVGQGYQAFF.

This clone was detected ten times or more. The genes are TRBV18 and TRBJ2-7; D gene ambiguous. Germline assignment: CDR1 KGHSH and CDR2 LQKENI. Trimming removed 0 bases at V and 6 bases at J, with 9 bases between. This CDR3 contains 13 residues. The CDR3 nucleotides are TGTGCCAGCTCACCACCGAGAGTTGGCGAGCAGTACTTC. Encoded protein: CASSPPRVGEQYF. The full variable domain, its missing parts supplied by reference TRBV18 and TRBJ2-7, is NAGVMQNPRHLVRRRGQEARLRCSPMKGHSHVYWYRQLPEEGLKFMVYLQKENIIDESGMPKERFSAEFPKEGPSILRIQQVVRGDSAAYFCASSPPRVGEQYFGPGTRLTVT.